This T cell receptor beta chain came from a study of cytomegalovirus exposure and HLA in healthy donors. Primers included in the PCR were 60 Vbeta and 13 Jbeta primers. Method: immunoSEQ multiplex PCR; TCRdb's copy keeps in-frame clones and lacks some. The sample shows 55,000 to 70,000 clones, approximately 80% of them seen only once. Turning to this clone: As yet, its antigen is unknown.

V shed 5 bases and J shed 13 bases, with 12 bases lying between them. This CDR3 has 11 amino acids. Germline loops: CDR1 PRHDT, CDR2 FYEKMQ (reference sequence). All the people who gave samples were healthy bone marrow donors. Study-level results: In a later analysis, TCR beta V- and J-gene trimming was associated with a missense DCLRE1C variant. Reports showed the classifier diagnosing cytomegalovirus status with high specificity and sensitivity.

The sample comprised PBMCs. The receptor was isolated from a man aged 18-30 years in good health and CMV-seropositive. The chain is built from TRBV13 and TRBJ2-1, with D maybe TRBD1 (5 bases). CDR3 nucleotide sequence: TGTGCCAGCAGCCTGACAGTGGACCAGTTCTTC. Amino acid sequence: CASSLTVDQFF.